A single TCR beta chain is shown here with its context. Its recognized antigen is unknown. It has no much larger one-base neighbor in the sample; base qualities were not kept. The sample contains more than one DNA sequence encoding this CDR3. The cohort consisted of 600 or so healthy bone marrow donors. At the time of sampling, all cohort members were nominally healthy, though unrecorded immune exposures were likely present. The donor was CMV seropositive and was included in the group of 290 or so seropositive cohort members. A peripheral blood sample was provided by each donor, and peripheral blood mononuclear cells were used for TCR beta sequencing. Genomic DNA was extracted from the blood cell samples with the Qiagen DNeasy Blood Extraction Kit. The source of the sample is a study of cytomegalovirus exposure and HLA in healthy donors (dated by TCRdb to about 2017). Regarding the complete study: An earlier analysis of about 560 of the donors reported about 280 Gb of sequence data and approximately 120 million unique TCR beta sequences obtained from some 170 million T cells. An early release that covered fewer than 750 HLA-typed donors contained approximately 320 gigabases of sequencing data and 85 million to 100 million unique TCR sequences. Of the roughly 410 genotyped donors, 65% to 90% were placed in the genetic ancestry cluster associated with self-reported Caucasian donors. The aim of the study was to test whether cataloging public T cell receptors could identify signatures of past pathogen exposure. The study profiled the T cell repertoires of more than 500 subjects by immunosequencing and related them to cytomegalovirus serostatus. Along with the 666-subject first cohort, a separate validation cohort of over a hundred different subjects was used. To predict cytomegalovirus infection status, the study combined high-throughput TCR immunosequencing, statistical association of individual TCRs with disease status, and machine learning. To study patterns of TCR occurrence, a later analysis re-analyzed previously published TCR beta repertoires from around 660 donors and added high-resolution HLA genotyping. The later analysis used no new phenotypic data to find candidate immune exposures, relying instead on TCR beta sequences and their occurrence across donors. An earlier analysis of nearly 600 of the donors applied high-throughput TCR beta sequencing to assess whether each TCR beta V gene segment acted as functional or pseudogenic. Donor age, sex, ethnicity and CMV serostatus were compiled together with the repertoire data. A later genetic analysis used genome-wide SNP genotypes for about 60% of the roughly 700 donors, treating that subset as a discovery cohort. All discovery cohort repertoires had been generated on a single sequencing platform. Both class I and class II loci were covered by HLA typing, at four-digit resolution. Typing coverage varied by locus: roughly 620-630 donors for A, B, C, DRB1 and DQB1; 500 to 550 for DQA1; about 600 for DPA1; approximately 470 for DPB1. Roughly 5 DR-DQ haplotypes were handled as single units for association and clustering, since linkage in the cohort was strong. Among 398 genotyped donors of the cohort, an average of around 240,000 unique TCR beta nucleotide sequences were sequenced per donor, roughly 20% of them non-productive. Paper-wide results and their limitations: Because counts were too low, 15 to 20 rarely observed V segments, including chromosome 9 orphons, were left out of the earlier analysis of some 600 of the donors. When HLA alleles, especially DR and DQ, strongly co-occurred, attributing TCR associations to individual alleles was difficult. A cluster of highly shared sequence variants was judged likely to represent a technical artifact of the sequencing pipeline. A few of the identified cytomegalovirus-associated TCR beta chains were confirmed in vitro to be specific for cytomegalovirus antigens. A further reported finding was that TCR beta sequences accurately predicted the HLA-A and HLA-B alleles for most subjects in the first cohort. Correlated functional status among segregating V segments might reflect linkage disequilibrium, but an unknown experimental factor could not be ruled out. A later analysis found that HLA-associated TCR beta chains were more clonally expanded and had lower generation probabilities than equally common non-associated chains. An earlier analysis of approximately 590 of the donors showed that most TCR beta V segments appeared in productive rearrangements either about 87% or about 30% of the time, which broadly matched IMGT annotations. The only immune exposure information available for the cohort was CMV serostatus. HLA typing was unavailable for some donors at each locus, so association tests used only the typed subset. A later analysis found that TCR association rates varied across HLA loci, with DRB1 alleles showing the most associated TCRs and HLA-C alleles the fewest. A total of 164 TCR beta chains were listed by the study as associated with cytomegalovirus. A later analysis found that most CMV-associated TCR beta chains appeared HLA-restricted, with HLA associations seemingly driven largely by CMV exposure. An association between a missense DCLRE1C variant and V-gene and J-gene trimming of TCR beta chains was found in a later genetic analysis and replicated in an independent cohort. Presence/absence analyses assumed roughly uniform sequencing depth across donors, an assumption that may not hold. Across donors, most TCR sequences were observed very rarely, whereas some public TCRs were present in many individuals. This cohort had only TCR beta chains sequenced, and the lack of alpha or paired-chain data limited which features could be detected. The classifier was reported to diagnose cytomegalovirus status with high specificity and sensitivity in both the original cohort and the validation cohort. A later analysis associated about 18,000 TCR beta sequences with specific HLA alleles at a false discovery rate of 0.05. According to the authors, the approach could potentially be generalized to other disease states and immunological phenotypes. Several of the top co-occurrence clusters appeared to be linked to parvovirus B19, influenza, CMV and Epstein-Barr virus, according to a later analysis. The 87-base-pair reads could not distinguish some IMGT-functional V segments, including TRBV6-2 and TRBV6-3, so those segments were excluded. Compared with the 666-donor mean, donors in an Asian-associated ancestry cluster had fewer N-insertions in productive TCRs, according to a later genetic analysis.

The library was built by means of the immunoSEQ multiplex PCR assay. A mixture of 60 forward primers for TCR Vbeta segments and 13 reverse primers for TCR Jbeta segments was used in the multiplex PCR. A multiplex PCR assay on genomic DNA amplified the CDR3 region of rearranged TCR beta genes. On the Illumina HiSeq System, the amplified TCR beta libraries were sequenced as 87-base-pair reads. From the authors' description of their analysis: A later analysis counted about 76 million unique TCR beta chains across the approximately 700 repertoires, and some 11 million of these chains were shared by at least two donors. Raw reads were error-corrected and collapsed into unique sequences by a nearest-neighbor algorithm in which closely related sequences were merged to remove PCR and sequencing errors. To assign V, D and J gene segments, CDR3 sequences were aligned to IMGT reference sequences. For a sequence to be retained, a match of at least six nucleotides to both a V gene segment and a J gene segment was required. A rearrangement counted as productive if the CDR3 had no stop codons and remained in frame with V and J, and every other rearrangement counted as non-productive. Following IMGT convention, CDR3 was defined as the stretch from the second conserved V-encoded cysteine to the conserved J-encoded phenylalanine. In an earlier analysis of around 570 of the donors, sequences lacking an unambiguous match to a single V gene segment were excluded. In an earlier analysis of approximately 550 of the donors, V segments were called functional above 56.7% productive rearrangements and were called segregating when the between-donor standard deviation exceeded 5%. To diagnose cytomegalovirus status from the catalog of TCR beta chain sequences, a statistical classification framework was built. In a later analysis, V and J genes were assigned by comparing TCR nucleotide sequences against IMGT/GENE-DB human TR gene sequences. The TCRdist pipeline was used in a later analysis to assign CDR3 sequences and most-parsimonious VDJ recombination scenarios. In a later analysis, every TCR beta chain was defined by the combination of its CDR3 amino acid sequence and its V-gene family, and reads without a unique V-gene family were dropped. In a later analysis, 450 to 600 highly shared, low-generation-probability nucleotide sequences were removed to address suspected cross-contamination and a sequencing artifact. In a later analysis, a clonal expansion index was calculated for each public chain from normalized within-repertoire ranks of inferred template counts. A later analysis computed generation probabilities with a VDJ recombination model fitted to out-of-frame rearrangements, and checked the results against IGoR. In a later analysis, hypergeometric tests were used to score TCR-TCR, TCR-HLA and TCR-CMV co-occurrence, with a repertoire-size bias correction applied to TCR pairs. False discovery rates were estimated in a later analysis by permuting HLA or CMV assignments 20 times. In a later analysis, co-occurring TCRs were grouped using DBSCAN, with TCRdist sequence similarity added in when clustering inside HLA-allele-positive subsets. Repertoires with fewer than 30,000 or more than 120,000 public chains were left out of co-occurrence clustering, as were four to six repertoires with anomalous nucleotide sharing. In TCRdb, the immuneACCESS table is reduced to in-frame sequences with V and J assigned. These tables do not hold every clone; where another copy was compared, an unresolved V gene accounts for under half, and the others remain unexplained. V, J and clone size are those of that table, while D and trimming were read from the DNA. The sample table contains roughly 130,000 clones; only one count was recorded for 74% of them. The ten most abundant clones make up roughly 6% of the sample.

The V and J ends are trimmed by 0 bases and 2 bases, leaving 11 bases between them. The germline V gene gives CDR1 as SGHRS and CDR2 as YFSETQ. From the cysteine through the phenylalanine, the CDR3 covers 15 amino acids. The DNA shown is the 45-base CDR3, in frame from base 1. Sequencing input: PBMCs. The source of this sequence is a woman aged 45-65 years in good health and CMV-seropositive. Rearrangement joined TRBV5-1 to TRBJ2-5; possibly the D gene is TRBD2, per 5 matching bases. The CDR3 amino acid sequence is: CASSLASGGQETQYF. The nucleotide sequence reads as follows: TGCGCCAGCAGCTTGGCCTCTGGCGGGCAAGAGACCCAGTACTTC.